One sample yielded the 21 T cell receptor beta chains listed below, sequenced in a study of blood T cell repertoires in COVID-19. The repertoire was sequenced with immunoSEQ multiplex PCR; TCRdb's copy has only in-frame clones and lacks some. The sample shows just over 250,000 clones, 80% to 90% of them seen only once. The specimen sequenced was peripheral blood. These receptors were taken from a woman in her 70s with COVID-19, enrolled during active disease.

This chain links TRBV24-1 with TRBJ1-2; D might be TRBD1 (6 bases). V gave up 6 bases and J gave up 7 bases, with 17 bases separating them. Germline V CDR1 and CDR2: KGHDR, SFDVKD. There are 14 residues in the CDR3. CDR3: CATSSATGQIGYTF. CDR3 nucleotide sequence: TGTGCCACCAGTTCTGCCACAGGGCAAATTGGCTACACCTTC.

J is TRBJ2-7 and V is TRBV2; D gene ambiguous. The CDR3 extends over 15 amino acids. Trimming left V 5 bases short and J 0 bases short, with 14 bases between. Germline lookup yields CDR1 SNHLY and CDR2 FYNNEI. CDR3 residues: CASSPSRSYSYEQYF. CDR3 nucleotides: TGTGCCAGCAGTCCCTCGCGGAGTTACTCCTACGAGCAGTACTTC.

The chain employs TRBV28 and TRBJ1-1; the D is unclear. Germline loops: CDR1 MDHEN, CDR2 SYDVKM. Trimming pared 3 bases from V and 8 bases from J, leaving 10 bases between. The CDR3 has 12 residues. The CDR3 nucleotides are TGTGCCAGCAGTTTTGAGGCTCTGGAAGCTTTCTTT. Encoded protein: CASSFEALEAFF.

The chain recombines TRBV23-1 with TRBJ2-5; 7 nucleotides match TRBD1. TRBV23-1 is designated an ORF whose function remains uncertain. After removal of 0 bases from V and 3 bases from J, the junction contained 4 bases not matched to a gene. The CDR3 extends over 15 amino acids. In DNA form, the CDR3 reads TGCGCCAGCAGTCAATCGGGACAGACAAAAGAGACCCAGTACTTC. Its protein is CASSQSGQTKETQYF.

The chain employs TRBV6-2 or TRBV6-3 and TRBJ2-3; the match to TRBD2 covers 14 bases. Germline V CDR1 and CDR2: MNHEY, SVGEGT. The V and J ends lost 0 bases and 0 bases, in that order; junction bases with no gene match: 5. The CDR3 consists of 19 residues. The CDR3, as DNA: TGTGCCAGCAGTTACTCGACTAGCGGGAGGGTTTTGAGCACAGATACGCAGTATTTT. This translates into CASSYSTSGRVLSTDTQYF.

The chain carries TRBV5-4 and TRBJ1-2; 7 bases are shared with TRBD1. The V and J ends lost 4 bases and 4 bases, in that order; junction bases with no gene match: 4. The CDR3 spans 13 residues. The V gene's germline CDR1 is SGHNT and CDR2 YYREEE (reference sequence). Written as DNA, the CDR3 is TGTGCCAGCAGCCCGACAGGGCTCTATGGCTACACCTTC. It encodes CASSPTGLYGYTF.

The V gene is TRBV25-1, the J gene TRBJ2-7, with D possibly TRBD2 on 5 matching bases. Per germline, CDR1 MGHDK and CDR2 SYGVNS. CDR3 length: 13 amino acids. V gave up 4 bases and J gave up 1 base, with 8 bases separating them. The CDR3 loop reads CASSGENSYEQYF. For the CDR3, the DNA is TGTGCCAGCAGTGGGGAGAATTCCTACGAGCAGTACTTC.

CDR3 nucleotides: TGTGCCAGCAGCTTAAACATTTTGAACACTGAAGCTTTCTTT. This codes for CASSLNILNTEAFF. This chain connects TRBV11-1 to TRBJ1-1; D is unresolved. Between the trimmed V and J ends, which lost 2 bases and 0 bases, there was a span of 7 bases. Germline V gives CDR1 SGHAT, CDR2 FQDESV (reference sequence). The CDR3 totals 14 residues.

The rearrangement joins TRBV3-1 (or the pseudogene TRBV3-2) to TRBJ2-7, with 12 bases aligning to TRBD2. The ends lost 4 bases at V and 0 bases at J; junction bases unmatched: 4. Germline V lookup: CDR1 LGHDT, CDR2 YNNKEL (reference sequence). The CDR3 is made up of 16 amino acids. CDR3 amino acids: CASSPGLAGSSYEQYF. The CDR3 DNA is TGTGCCAGCAGCCCAGGACTAGCGGGGAGCTCCTACGAGCAGTACTTC.

The rearrangement links TRBV7-9 to TRBJ2-7; 10 positions match TRBD2. Germline loops: CDR1 SEHNR, CDR2 FQNEAQ (reference sequence). This CDR3 has 18 amino acids. V was pared by 4 bases and J by 2 bases, with 14 bases of the junction left unmatched. CDR3 sequence (DNA): TGTGCCAGCAGCTCGGGACTAGCGACTGGGTTTAGTACCTACGAGCAGTACTTC. This encodes CASSSGLATGFSTYEQYF.

As DNA, the CDR3 is TGTGCCAGTAGTACACAGGGGCTTCAGCCCCAGCATTTT. Its protein product is CASSTQGLQPQHF. The chain carries TRBV19 and TRBJ1-5; 7 nucleotides match TRBD1. The V gene end was trimmed by 4 bases and the J gene end by 6 bases; junction bases not matched to a gene: 3. Germline V CDR1 and CDR2: LNHDA, SQIVND (reference sequence). The CDR3 consists of 13 residues.

The rearrangement joins TRBV18 to TRBJ1-4; no reliable D call. The CDR3 consists of 13 residues. Germline CDR1 KGHSH, CDR2 LQKENI. The ends were cut back, 2 bases at V and 7 bases at J, with 8 bases in the middle. CDR3 region: CASSPEAVEKLFF. The CDR3 region has the DNA TGTGCCAGCTCACCAGAGGCGGTTGAAAAACTGTTTTTT.

This chain uses TRBV29-1 with TRBJ1-4; TRBD1 might be the D (5 bases). V was cut by 4 bases and J by 7 bases, with 10 bases left in between. Germline values: CDR1 SQVTM, CDR2 ANQGSEA. This CDR3 comprises 12 residues. The chain's CDR3 is CSVVDRGEKLFF. The CDR3, as DNA: TGCAGCGTTGTTGATAGGGGTGAAAAACTGTTTTTT.

This clone has just one count. The rearrangement uses TRBV7-9 and TRBJ2-2; the match to TRBD2 covers 9 bases. J was trimmed by 2 bases and V by 1 base; bases with no gene match: 8. CDR3 length equals 18 residues. Germline lookup yields CDR1 SEHNR and CDR2 FQNEAQ (reference sequence). The CDR3 coding sequence is TGTGCCAGCAGCTTAGTGTGGCTAGCGGGAACCAACACCGGGGAGCTGTTTTTT. It translates to CASSLVWLAGTNTGELFF.

The chain joins TRBV7-9 to TRBJ1-1; no definite D call. The V gene's germline CDR1 is SEHNR and CDR2 FQNEAQ (reference sequence). This CDR3 contains 15 residues. Trimming shortened V by 1 base and J by 1 base, and 10 bases separated the two germline ends. The DNA of the CDR3 is TGTGCCAGCAGCTTAGGCCCGTCGGGGAACACTGAAGCTTTCTTT. It yields the protein CASSLGPSGNTEAFF. Full variable domain (outside the CDR3, taken from reference TRBV7-9 and TRBJ1-1): DTGVSQNPRHKITKRGQNVTFRCDPISEHNRLYWYRQTLGQGPEFLTYFQNEAQLEKSRLLSDRFSAERPKGSFSTLEIQRTEQGDSAMYLCASSLGPSGNTEAFFGQGTRLTVV.

The V gene is TRBV6-6, the J gene TRBJ1-1; 9 bases line up with TRBD1. The CDR3 totals 15 residues. The V segment lost 6 bases and the J segment 3 bases; nucleotides outside the gene matches: 8. Germline assignment: CDR1 MNHNY and CDR2 SVGAGI (reference sequence). The CDR3 nucleotides are TGTGCCAGCAGACAGGGACAGGGTTCGGACACTGAAGCTTTCTTT. Its translation is CASRQGQGSDTEAFF.

The rearrangement links TRBV3-1 (or the pseudogene TRBV3-2) to TRBJ2-5; tentative D call: TRBD2 (6 bases). V was shortened by 1 base and J by 1 base, with 7 bases between the two germline ends. Per the germline V gene, CDR1 is LGHDT and CDR2 is YNNKEL (reference sequence). CDR3 length: 14 amino acids. Here the CDR3 reads CASSQGTTQETQYF. The CDR3 bases are TGTGCCAGCAGCCAAGGGACTACCCAAGAGACCCAGTACTTC.

The chain is built from TRBV2 and TRBJ2-7, with unresolved D. This CDR3 contains 13 residues. Per germline, CDR1 SNHLY and CDR2 FYNNEI. Trimming took off 7 bases at V and 0 bases at J, with 10 bases between the two ends. The CDR3 nucleotides read TGTGCCAGCATGAGGCGACCCTCCTACGAGCAGTACTTC. Residues: CASMRRPSYEQYF.

The CDR3 DNA is TGTGCCAGCAGGACGGACAGCTACGAGCAGTACTTC. It is translated as CASRTDSYEQYF. The chain carries TRBV6-5 and TRBJ2-7, with a weak D call TRBD1 (6 bases). V was clipped by 6 bases and J by 3 bases, with 9 bases between them. CDR1 and CDR2 from the germline V gene are MNHEY and SVGAGI. This CDR3 contains 12 residues.

The gene calls are TRBV27 and TRBJ1-1; no reliable D call. V was trimmed by 2 bases and J by 3 bases, leaving 13 bases between them. This CDR3 has 15 amino acids. Germline values: CDR1 MNHEY, CDR2 SMNVEV (reference sequence). CDR3 bases: TGTGCCAGCAGTTTAAGTTGGGCGCCGGACACTGAAGCTTTCTTT. It translates to CASSLSWAPDTEAFF.

This clone was seen only a few times. J is TRBJ2-5 and V is TRBV14; D perhaps matches TRBD2 (5 bases). The CDR3 is 13 amino acids. CDR1 and CDR2 (germline): SGHDN, FVKESK. V was cut by 2 bases and J by 5 bases, with 9 bases left in between. CDR3 nucleotides: TGTGCCAGCAGCCAAACCCGGACTGAGACCCAGTACTTC. Its protein is CASSQTRTETQYF.